Each of the 27 T cell receptor beta chains below was sequenced from the same sample in a study of beta chain features in type 1 diabetes. The investigators reverse transcribed all of the isolated RNA, so they sequenced expressed TCRB transcripts. TCRdb's copy holds only in-frame clones and misses some; the assay was immunoSEQ multiplex PCR. The sample holds approximately 300,000 clones, 9.5% to 12% seen once. Input material: naive CD4+ T cells from blood. The source of these receptors is a woman under 40 in good health.

This clone was observed a few times. The chain carries TRBV28 and TRBJ2-3; possible D gene TRBD2, 5 bases. Between the trimmed V and J ends, which lost 4 bases and 9 bases, there was a span of 14 bases. CDR1 is MDHEN and CDR2 is SYDVKM in the germline V gene. The CDR3 runs 13 residues. As DNA, the CDR3 is TGTGCCAGCAGTTCAAGCGGTCCTAGGACGCAGTATTTT. This encodes CASSSSGPRTQYF. The variable domain in full, with the rest retrieved from reference TRBV28 and TRBJ2-3, is DVKVTQSSRYLVKRTGEKVFLECVQDMDHENMFWYRQDPGLGLRLIYFSYDVKMKEKGDIPEGYSVSREKKERFSLILESASTNQTSMYLCASSSSGPRTQYFGPGTRLTVL.

The gene calls are TRBV28 and TRBJ2-6, with a weak D call TRBD1 (6 bases). The V end lost 6 bases, the J end lost 0 bases, and 15 bases lay between the germline ends. This CDR3 has 17 residues. Germline CDR1 and CDR2: MDHEN and SYDVKM. The CDR3 DNA reads as TGTGCCAGCAGCGCCTTCGGACAGAGCTCTGGGGCCAACGTCCTGACTTTC. Translation: CASSAFGQSSGANVLTF.

The V and J genes are TRBV6-5 and TRBJ1-2; D is possibly TRBD1 (6 bases). The germline V and J ends were trimmed by 6 bases and 3 bases, with 14 bases remaining between them. Germline V CDR1 and CDR2: MNHEY, SVGAGI. This CDR3 has 14 residues. The CDR3 DNA follows: TGTGCCAGCAGACCCCAGGGGCTCGACTATGGCTACACCTTC. Translation gives CASRPQGLDYGYTF.

This clone was observed a few times. The chain couples TRBV4-3 to TRBJ2-3; maybe TRBD2 (6 bases). The V end was cut by 0 bases, the J end by 11 bases, with 12 bases between. The CDR3 has 13 amino acids. Germline V CDR1 and CDR2: LGHNA, YSLEER. CDR3 protein: CASSQDREVMQYF. CDR3 coding DNA: TGCGCCAGCAGCCAAGATAGGGAGGTTATGCAGTATTTT.

A few counts support this clone. This chain joins TRBV20-1 and TRBJ1-2; D is undetermined. The V end was cut by 1 base, the J end by 6 bases, with 3 bases between. Looked up from germline, CDR1 is DFQATT and CDR2 is SNEGSKA (reference sequence). This CDR3 is 10 amino acids long. CDR3 sequence (DNA): TGCAGTGCTAGAGGCGATGGCTACACCTTC. Protein product: CSARGDGYTF.

This clone showed up just a few times. This chain links TRBV5-1 with TRBJ2-3, with 12 bases aligning to TRBD2. The CDR3 runs 16 residues. Trimming cost V 0 bases and J 7 bases; bases outside gene matches: 6. Looked up from germline, CDR1 is SGHRS and CDR2 is YFSETQ. For the CDR3, the DNA is TGCGCCAGCAGCTTGGCGACTAGCGGGAGTGGACATACGCAGTATTTT. Its protein product is CASSLATSGSGHTQYF.

The chain couples TRBV25-1 to TRBJ2-7; tentative D call: TRBD1 (7 bases). The CDR3 totals 14 residues. Germline assignment: CDR1 MGHDK and CDR2 SYGVNS. The ends were cut back, 2 bases at V and 4 bases at J, with 12 bases in the middle. The CDR3 sequence: CASSEQGGRYEQYF. Written as DNA, the CDR3 is TGTGCCAGCAGTGAACAGGGGGGTCGGTACGAGCAGTACTTC.

This clone appeared a few times. The V call is TRBV11-2, the J call TRBJ2-7; 8 bases are a match to TRBD2. The CDR3 consists of 15 residues. The ends lost 5 bases at V and 4 bases at J; junction bases unmatched: 10. CDR1 and CDR2 (germline): SGHAT, FQNNGV. CDR3 sequence reads: CASSIQTSAGYEQYF. The DNA of the CDR3 is TGTGCCAGCAGCATACAGACTAGCGCGGGGTACGAGCAGTACTTC.

The chain uses TRBV15 and TRBJ1-2; TRBD1 matches 10 bases. Germline CDR1 reads LNHNV; CDR2 reads YYDKDF (reference sequence). Trimming took 7 bases from V and 4 from J; bases not matched to a gene: 15. The CDR3 loop spans 17 amino acids. CDR3 amino acids: CATTTPRRTGGIYGYTF. The CDR3 coding sequence is TGTGCCACCACCACACCACGGAGGACAGGGGGGATCTATGGCTACACCTTC.

This clone turned up a few times. The chain recombines TRBV25-1 with TRBJ1-4; TRBD1 matches at 7 bases. J was trimmed by 7 bases and V by 3 bases; bases with no gene match: 8. Germline CDR1 MGHDK, CDR2 SYGVNS. The length of the CDR3 is 15 residues. This CDR3 is CASSERTGHSEKLFF. Here the CDR3 DNA reads TGTGCCAGCAGTGAGCGGACAGGCCACTCTGAAAAACTGTTTTTT.

The chain carries TRBV11-1 and TRBJ2-2; 9 nucleotides match TRBD1. Germline CDR1 and CDR2: SGHAT and FQDESV (reference sequence). The CDR3 is 14 residues long. The V segment lost 8 bases and the J segment 4 bases; nucleotides outside the gene matches: 5. CDR3 sequence: CASHSGQGTGELFF. CDR3 sequence (DNA): TGTGCCAGCCATTCGGGACAGGGCACCGGGGAGCTGTTTTTT.

The genes are TRBV6-5 and TRBJ2-1, with 9 bases lining up with TRBD2. Germline values: CDR1 MNHEY, CDR2 SVGAGI. The CDR3 sequence is 15 residues long. Germline trimming cut 2 bases from V and 4 bases from J; bases unmatched to any gene: 3. CDR3 sequence: CASSYEAGGYNEQFF. In DNA form, the CDR3 reads TGTGCCAGCAGTTACGAGGCGGGAGGGTACAATGAGCAGTTCTTC.

The rearrangement uses TRBV6-1 and TRBJ2-5; 11 bases align to TRBD2. This CDR3 has 15 residues. The J segment lost 5 bases and the V segment lost 5 bases, leaving 7 bases of the junction unmatched. Per the germline V gene, CDR1 is MNHNS and CDR2 is SASEGT. CDR3 loop: CASSKIAGGAETQYF. The CDR3 DNA follows: TGTGCCAGCAGTAAAATAGCGGGAGGGGCGGAGACCCAGTACTTC.

The gene calls are TRBV7-9 and TRBJ2-3; D is unclear. Deletions cut 1 base from V and 7 bases from J, with 3 bases between. This CDR3 region has 11 residues. Germline CDR1 and CDR2: SEHNR and FQNEAQ (reference sequence). CDR3 coding DNA: TGTGCCAGCAGCTTAGGGCATACGCAGTATTTT. This sequence encodes CASSLGHTQYF.

This rearrangement joins TRBV18 to TRBJ2-7; 11 bases map to TRBD2. Germline V gives CDR1 KGHSH, CDR2 LQKENI. The ends lost 6 bases at V and 6 bases at J; junction bases unmatched: 7. This CDR3 region has 14 residues. CDR3 region: CASSLTSGSPEQYF. CDR3 nucleotides: TGTGCCAGCTCCCTTACTAGCGGGAGTCCCGAGCAGTACTTC. Combining the CDR3 with reference TRBV18 and TRBJ2-7 gives the whole variable domain NAGVMQNPRHLVRRRGQEARLRCSPMKGHSHVYWYRQLPEEGLKFMVYLQKENIIDESGMPKERFSAEFPKEGPSILRIQQVVRGDSAAYFCASSLTSGSPEQYFGPGTRLTVT.

This chain connects TRBV30 to TRBJ2-7; TRBD2 matches 9 bases. This CDR3 has 13 amino acids. Germline values: CDR1 GTSNPN, CDR2 SVGIG (reference sequence). Trimming took 4 bases from V and 4 from J; bases not matched to a gene: 5. The CDR3 sequence: CAWKGSGSYEQYF. Here the CDR3 DNA reads TGTGCCTGGAAGGGTAGCGGGAGTTACGAGCAGTACTTC.

This clone was detected a few times. The J gene is TRBJ2-7, the V gene TRBV6-1; 9 bases are shared with TRBD1. With V trimmed by 6 bases and J by 1 base, 4 bases remained unmatched. The CDR3 is 14 residues long. Looked up from germline, CDR1 is MNHNS and CDR2 is SASEGT. Here the CDR3 DNA reads TGTGCCAGCAGGGGGGGACAGGGATCCTACGAGCAGTACTTC. Translation: CASRGGQGSYEQYF.

V and J are TRBV30 and TRBJ1-2; tentatively, D is TRBD1 (6 bases). V shed 0 bases and J shed 6 bases, with 11 bases lying between them. The CDR3 is 13 residues long. CDR1 and CDR2 (germline): GTSNPN, SVGIG (reference sequence). CDR3 DNA sequence: TGTGCCTGGAGTGTACCCAGGGACAATGGCTACACCTTC. This codes for CAWSVPRDNGYTF.

The genes are TRBV18 and TRBJ2-7, with 8 bases aligning to TRBD1. Germline CDR1 is KGHSH and CDR2 is LQKENI. The CDR3 is 12 residues long. Trimming removed 3 bases from V and 6 bases from J; junction bases left unmatched: 1. The CDR3 protein is CASSPDRAEQYF. CDR3 nucleotides: TGTGCCAGCTCACCGGACAGGGCCGAGCAGTACTTC.

The CDR3 coding sequence is TGTGCCAGTAGTATAATCCAGGGGACTGGCTACACCTTC. Its protein product is CASSIIQGTGYTF. The chain couples TRBV19 to TRBJ1-2, with TRBD1 as a possible D gene (6 bases). From germline, CDR1 is LNHDA and CDR2 SQIVND (reference sequence). This CDR3 contains 13 residues. Trimming took off 2 bases at V and 7 bases at J, with 11 bases between the two ends.

There are a few counts of this clone. The rearrangement joins TRBV28 to TRBJ2-7; no definite D call. Germline values: CDR1 MDHEN, CDR2 SYDVKM. This CDR3 region has 15 residues. V was trimmed by 3 bases and J by 1 base, leaving 13 bases between them. The CDR3 DNA is TGTGCCAGCAGTTTGCCGCTCAGGCCATCCTACGAGCAGTACTTC. It translates to CASSLPLRPSYEQYF.

The V gene is TRBV7-9, the J gene TRBJ1-1; a weak D match, TRBD1 (6 bases). CDR3 length: 15 residues. Germline CDR1 SEHNR, CDR2 FQNEAQ (reference sequence). The germline V and J ends were trimmed by 6 bases and 1 base, with 15 bases remaining between them. The CDR3 DNA reads TGTGCCAGCAGTTTCCAAGGGACAACGAACACTGAAGCTTTCTTT. Translation: CASSFQGTTNTEAFF.

This clone has only a few counts. The chain joins TRBV4-2 to TRBJ2-1; 9 nucleotides line up with TRBD1. In germline, CDR1 is LGHNA, CDR2 YNFKEQ. After removal of 4 bases from V and 4 bases from J, the junction contained 11 bases not matched to a gene. The CDR3 is 17 residues long. The CDR3 region has the DNA TGTGCCAGCAGCCTACCTAGGACAGGGGACCCTTACAATGAGCAGTTCTTC. Encoded protein: CASSLPRTGDPYNEQFF.

This chain connects TRBV5-1 to TRBJ2-3, with a possible D match to TRBD2 (6 bases). This CDR3 is built from 17 residues. Germline lookup yields CDR1 SGHRS and CDR2 YFSETQ. Trimming stripped 4 bases from V and 1 base from J, with 19 bases between. Written as DNA, the CDR3 is TGCGCCAGCAGCATATCAGGGACTCCGGGAGGCACAGATACGCAGTATTTT. This sequence encodes CASSISGTPGGTDTQYF.

The chain recombines TRBV7-3 with TRBJ2-2; D is perhaps TRBD2 (7 bases). Germline CDR1 is SGHTA and CDR2 is FQGTGA. The CDR3 length is 16 residues. V was trimmed by 6 bases and J by 4 bases, leaving 18 bases between them. The CDR3: CASSPTGGAGTGELFF. The CDR3 coding sequence is TGTGCCAGCAGTCCCACGGGGGGCGCGGGCACCGGGGAGCTGTTTTTT.

This chain's CDR3 is CATSLASTDTQYF. The CDR3 DNA reads as TGTGCCACCAGCTTAGCGAGCACAGATACGCAGTATTTT. The V and J genes are TRBV15 and TRBJ2-3, with D possibly being TRBD2 (5 bases). With 5 bases removed from V and 0 bases from J, the gap between germline ends came to 6 bases. The CDR3 extends over 13 amino acids. Germline V gives CDR1 LNHNV, CDR2 YYDKDF (reference sequence). The full variable domain, its missing parts supplied by reference TRBV15 and TRBJ2-3, is DAMVIQNPRYQVTQFGKPVTLSCSQTLNHNVMYWYQQKSSQAPKLLFHYYDKDFNNEADTPDNFQSRRPNTSFCFLDIRSPGLGDTAMYLCATSLASTDTQYFGPGTRLTVL.

This clone turned up a few times. The chain uses TRBV7-9 and TRBJ2-5, with TRBD1 identical over 7 bases. V gave up 1 base and J gave up 5 bases; unmatched junction bases: 10. The V gene's germline CDR1 is SEHNR and CDR2 FQNEAQ (reference sequence). The CDR3 totals 16 residues. Written as DNA, the CDR3 is TGTGCCAGCAGCTTAGGCGCAGGGGGTATGATGGAGACCCAGTACTTC. Its protein product is CASSLGAGGMMETQYF.